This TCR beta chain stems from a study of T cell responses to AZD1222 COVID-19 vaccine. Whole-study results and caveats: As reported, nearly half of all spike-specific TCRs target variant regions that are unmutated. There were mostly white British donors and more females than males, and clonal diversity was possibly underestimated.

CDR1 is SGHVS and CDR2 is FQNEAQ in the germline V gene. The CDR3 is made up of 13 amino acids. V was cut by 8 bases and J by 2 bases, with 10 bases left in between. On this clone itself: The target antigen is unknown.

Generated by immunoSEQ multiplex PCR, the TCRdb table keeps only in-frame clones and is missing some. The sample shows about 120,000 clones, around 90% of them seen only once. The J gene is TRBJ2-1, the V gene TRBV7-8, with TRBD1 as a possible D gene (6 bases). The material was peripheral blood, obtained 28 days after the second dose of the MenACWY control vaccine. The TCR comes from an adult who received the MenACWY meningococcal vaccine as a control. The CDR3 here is CASSGAAYNEQFF. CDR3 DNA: TGTGCCAGCTCAGGGGCGGCCTACAATGAGCAGTTCTTC.